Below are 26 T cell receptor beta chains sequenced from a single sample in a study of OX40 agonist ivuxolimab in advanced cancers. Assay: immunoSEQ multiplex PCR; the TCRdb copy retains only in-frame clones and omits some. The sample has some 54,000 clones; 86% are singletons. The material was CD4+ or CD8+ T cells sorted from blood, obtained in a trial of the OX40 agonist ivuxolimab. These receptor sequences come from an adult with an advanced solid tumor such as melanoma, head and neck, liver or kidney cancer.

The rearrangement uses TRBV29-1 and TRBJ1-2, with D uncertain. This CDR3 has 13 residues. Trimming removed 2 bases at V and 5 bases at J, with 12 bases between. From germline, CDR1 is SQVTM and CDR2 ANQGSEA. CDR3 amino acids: CSVERTLPYGYTF. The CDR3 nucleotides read TGCAGCGTTGAAAGGACGCTACCGTATGGCTACACCTTC.

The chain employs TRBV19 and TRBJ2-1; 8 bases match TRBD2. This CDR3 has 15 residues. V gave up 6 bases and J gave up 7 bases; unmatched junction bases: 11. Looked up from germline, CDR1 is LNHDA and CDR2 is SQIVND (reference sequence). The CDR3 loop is CASSPSGGKSNEQFF. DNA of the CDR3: TGTGCCAGTAGCCCAAGCGGGGGTAAGAGTAATGAGCAGTTCTTC.

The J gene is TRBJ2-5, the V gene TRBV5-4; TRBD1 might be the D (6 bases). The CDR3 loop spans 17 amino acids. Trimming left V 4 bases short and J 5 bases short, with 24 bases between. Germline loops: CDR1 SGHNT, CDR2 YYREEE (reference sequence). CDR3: CASSGSGGSTILETQYF. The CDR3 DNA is TGTGCCAGCAGCGGCTCTGGGGGCAGTACGATTTTGGAGACCCAGTACTTC. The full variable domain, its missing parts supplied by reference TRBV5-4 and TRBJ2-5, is ETGVTQSPTHLIKTRGQQVTLRCSSQSGHNTVSWYQQALGQGPQFIFQYYREEENGRGNFPPRFSGLQFPNYSSELNVNALELDDSALYLCASSGSGGSTILETQYFGPGTRLLVL.

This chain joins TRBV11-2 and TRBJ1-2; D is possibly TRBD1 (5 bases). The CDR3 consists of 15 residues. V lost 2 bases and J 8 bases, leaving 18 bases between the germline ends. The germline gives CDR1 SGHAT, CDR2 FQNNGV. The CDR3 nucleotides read TGTGCCAGCAGCTTAATATGGGACCCTCTGGACGGCTACACCTTC. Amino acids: CASSLIWDPLDGYTF.

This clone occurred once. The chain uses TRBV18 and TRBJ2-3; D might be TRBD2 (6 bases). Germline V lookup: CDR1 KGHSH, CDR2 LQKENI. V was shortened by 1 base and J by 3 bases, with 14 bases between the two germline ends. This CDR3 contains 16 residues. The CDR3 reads CASSPRSASDTDTQYF. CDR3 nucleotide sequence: TGTGCCAGCTCACCACGGTCGGCTAGCGATACAGATACGCAGTATTTT.

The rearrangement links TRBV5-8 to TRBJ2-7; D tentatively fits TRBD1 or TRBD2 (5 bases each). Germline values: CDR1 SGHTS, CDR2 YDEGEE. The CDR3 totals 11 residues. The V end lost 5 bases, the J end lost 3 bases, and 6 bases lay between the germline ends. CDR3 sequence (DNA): TGTGCCAGCAGGGGGGACTACGAGCAGTACTTC. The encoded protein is CASRGDYEQYF. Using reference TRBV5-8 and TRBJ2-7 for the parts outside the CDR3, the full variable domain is EAGVTQSPTHLIKTRGQQATLRCSPISGHTSVYWYQQALGLGLQFLLWYDEGEERNRGNFPPRFSGRQFPNYSSELNVNALELEDSALYLCASRGDYEQYFGPGTRLTVT.

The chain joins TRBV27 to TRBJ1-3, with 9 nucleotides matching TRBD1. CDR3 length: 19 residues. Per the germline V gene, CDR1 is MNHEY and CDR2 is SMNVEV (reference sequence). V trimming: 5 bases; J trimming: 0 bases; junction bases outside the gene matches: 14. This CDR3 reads CASSRLVGDRVSSGNTIYF. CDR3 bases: TGTGCCAGCAGTCGCCTAGTCGGGGACAGGGTATCCTCTGGAAACACCATATATTTT.

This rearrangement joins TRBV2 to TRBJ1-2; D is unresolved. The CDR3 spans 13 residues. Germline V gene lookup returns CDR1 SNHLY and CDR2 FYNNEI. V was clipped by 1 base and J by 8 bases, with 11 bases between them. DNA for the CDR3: TGTGCCAGCAGTGAAGTGCAGATTAGAGGCTACACCTTC. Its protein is CASSEVQIRGYTF. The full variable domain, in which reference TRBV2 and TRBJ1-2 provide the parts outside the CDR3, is EPEVTQTPSHQVTQMGQEVILRCVPISNHLYFYWYRQILGQKVEFLVSFYNNEISEKSEIFDDQFSVERPDGSNFTLKIRSTKLEDSAMYFCASSEVQIRGYTFGSGTRLTVV.

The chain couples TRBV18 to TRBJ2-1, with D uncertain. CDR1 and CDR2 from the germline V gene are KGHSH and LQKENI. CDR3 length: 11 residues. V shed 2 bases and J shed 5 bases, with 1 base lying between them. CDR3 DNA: TGTGCCAGCTCACCAAACAATGAGCAGTTCTTC. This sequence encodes CASSPNNEQFF.

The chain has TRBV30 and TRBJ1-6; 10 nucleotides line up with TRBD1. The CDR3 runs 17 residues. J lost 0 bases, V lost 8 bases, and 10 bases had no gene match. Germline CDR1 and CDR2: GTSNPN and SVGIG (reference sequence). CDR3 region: CARTTGGENSYNSPLHF. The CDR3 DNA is TGTGCCAGAACGACAGGGGGCGAAAACTCCTATAATTCACCCCTCCACTTT.

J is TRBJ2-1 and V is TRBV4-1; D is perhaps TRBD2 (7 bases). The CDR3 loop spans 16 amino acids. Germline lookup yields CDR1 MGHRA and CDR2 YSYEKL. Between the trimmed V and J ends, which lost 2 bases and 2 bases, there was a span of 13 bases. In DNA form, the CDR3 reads TGCGCCAGCAGCCAAATGGGAGGGGGACCCTACAATGAGCAGTTCTTC. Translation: CASSQMGGGPYNEQFF.

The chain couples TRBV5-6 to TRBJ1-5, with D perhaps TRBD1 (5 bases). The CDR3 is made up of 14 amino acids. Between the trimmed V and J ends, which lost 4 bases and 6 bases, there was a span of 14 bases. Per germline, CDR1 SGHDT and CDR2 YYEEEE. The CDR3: CASSAGQRGQPQHF. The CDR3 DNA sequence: TGTGCCAGCAGCGCAGGACAACGGGGTCAGCCCCAGCATTTT.

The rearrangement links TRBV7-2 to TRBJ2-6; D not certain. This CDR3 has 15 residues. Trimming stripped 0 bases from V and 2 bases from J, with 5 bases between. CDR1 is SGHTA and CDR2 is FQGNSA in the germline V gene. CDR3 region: CASSLALAGANVLTF. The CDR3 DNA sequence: TGTGCCAGCAGCTTAGCCCTAGCTGGGGCCAACGTCCTGACTTTC.

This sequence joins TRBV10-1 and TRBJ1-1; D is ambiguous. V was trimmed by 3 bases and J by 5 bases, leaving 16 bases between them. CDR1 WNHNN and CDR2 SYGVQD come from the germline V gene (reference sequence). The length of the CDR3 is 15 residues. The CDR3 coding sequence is TGCGCCAGCAGTGAATTTCGGGTGTCGGGAACTGAAGCTTTCTTT. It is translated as CASSEFRVSGTEAFF.

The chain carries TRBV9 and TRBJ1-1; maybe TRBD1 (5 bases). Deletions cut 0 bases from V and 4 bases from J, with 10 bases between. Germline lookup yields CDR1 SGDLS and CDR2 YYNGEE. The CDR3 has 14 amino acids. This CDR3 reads CASSVDQGRTEAFF. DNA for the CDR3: TGTGCCAGCAGCGTAGACCAGGGTCGCACTGAAGCTTTCTTT.

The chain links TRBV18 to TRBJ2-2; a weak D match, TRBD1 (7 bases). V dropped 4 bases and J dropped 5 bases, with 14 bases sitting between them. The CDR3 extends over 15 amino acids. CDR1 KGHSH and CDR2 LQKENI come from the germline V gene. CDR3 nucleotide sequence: TGTGCCAGCTCACGCGGGACAGACCGTACCGGGGAGCTGTTTTTT. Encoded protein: CASSRGTDRTGELFF. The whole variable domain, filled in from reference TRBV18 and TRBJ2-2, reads NAGVMQNPRHLVRRRGQEARLRCSPMKGHSHVYWYRQLPEEGLKFMVYLQKENIIDESGMPKERFSAEFPKEGPSILRIQQVVRGDSAAYFCASSRGTDRTGELFFGEGSRLTVL.

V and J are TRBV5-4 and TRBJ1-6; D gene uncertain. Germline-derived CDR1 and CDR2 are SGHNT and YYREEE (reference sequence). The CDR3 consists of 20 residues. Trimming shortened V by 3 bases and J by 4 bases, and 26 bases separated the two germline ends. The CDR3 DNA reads TGTGCCAGCAGCTCCATTATCGGCGCCGGGCCCTCCGCTTATAATTCACCCCTCCACTTT. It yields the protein CASSSIIGAGPSAYNSPLHF.

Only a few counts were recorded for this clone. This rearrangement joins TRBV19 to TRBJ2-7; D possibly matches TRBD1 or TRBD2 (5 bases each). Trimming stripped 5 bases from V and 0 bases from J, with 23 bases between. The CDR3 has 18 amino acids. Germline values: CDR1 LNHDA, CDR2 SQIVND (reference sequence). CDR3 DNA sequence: TGTGCCAGTAGTCCGCGTGGGAGAAACAGGAGCAGCTCCTACGAGCAGTACTTC. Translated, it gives CASSPRGRNRSSSYEQYF.

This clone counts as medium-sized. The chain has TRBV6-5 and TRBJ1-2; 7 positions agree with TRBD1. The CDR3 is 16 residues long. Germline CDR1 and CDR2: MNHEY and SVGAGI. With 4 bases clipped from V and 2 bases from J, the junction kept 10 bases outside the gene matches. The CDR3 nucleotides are TGTGCCAGCAGTTCCCACGGGACAGCCAAGAACTATGGCTACACCTTC. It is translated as CASSSHGTAKNYGYTF.

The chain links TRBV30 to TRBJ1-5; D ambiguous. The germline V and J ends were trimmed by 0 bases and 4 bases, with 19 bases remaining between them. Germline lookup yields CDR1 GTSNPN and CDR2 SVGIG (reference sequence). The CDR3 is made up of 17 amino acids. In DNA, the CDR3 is TGTGCCTGGAGTGTAAGAGGACCTGGGCAAGAAAATCAGCCCCAGCATTTT. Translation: CAWSVRGPGQENQPQHF.

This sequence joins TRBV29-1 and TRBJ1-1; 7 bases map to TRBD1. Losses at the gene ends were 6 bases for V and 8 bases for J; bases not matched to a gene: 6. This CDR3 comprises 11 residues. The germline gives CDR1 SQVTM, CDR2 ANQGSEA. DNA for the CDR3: TGCAGCGTCCAAACGGACAGGGAAGCTTTCTTT. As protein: CSVQTDREAFF. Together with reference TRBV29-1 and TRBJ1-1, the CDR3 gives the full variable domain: SAVISQKPSRDICQRGTSLTIQCQVDSQVTMMFWYRQQPGQSLTLIATANQGSEATYESGFVIDKFPISRPNLTFSTLTVSNMSPEDSSIYLCSVQTDREAFFGQGTRLTVV.

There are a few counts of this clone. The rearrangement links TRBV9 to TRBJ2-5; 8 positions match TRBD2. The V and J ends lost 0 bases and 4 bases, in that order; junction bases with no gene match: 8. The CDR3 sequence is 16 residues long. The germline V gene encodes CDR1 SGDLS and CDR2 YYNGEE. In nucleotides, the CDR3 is TGTGCCAGCAGCGTAGCGGGGGGGGCTTTGGGAGAGACCCAGTACTTC. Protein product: CASSVAGGALGETQYF.

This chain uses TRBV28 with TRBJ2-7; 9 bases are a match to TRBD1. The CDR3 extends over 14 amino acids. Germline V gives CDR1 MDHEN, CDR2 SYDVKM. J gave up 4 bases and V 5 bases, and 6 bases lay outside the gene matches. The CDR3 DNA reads TGTGCCAGCAGTCGGACAGGGGAAATATACGAGCAGTACTTC. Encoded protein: CASSRTGEIYEQYF.

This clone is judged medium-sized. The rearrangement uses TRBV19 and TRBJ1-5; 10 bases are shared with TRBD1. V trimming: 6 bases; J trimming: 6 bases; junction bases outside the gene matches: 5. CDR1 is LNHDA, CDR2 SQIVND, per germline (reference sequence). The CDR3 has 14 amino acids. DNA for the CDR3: TGTGCCAGTAGCCTCGGGACAGGGGCTCAGCCCCAGCATTTT. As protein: CASSLGTGAQPQHF.

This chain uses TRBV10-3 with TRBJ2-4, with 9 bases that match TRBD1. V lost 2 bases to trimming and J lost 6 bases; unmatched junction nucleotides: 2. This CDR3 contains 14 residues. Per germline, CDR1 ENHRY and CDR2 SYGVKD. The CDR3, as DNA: TGTGCCATCAGTGAGGGACAGGGGCTAAACATTCAGTACTTC. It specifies CAISEGQGLNIQYF.

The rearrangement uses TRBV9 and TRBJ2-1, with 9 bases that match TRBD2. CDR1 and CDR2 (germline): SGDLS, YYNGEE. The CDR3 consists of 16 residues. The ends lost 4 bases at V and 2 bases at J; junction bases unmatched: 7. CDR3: CASSPTAGGTYNEQFF. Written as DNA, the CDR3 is TGTGCCAGCAGCCCCACAGCGGGGGGTACCTACAATGAGCAGTTCTTC.